This TCR beta chain was captured by sequencing in a study of blood T cell repertoires in COVID-19. Using immunoSEQ multiplex PCR, the repertoire was profiled, and TCRdb retains in-frame clones only, with some absent. Seen here are hundreds of thousands of clones, around four fifths observed once, and the top ten hold roughly 18%. There are 16 residues in the CDR3. Germline V gives CDR1 SGHDT, CDR2 YYEEEE. With V trimmed by 0 bases and J by 4 bases, 7 bases remained unmatched. The chain recombines TRBV5-6 with TRBJ2-1, with 7 nucleotides matching TRBD2. This TCR was recovered from a woman aged 80 or older with active or convalescent COVID-19. Sequencing input: peripheral blood. CDR3 in DNA: TGTGCCAGCAGCTTGGACCGTTCTAGCGGTTACAATGAGCAGTTCTTC. This gives the protein CASSLDRSSGYNEQFF. The full variable domain, with the rest looked up from reference TRBV5-6 and TRBJ2-1, is DAGVTQSPTHLIKTRGQQVTLRCSPKSGHDTVSWYQQALGQGPQFIFQYYEEEERQRGNFPDRFSGHQFPNYSSELNVNALLLGDSALYLCASSLDRSSGYNEQFFGPGTRLTVL.